These 32 T cell receptor beta chains came from one sample sequenced in a study of blood T cell repertoires in COVID-19. Clones were read by immunoSEQ multiplex PCR, and TCRdb kept only the in-frame ones, dropping some. The sample contains under 85,000 clones, around three quarters of which appear only once. Sequencing was carried out using peripheral blood. The receptors derive from an elderly woman with active or convalescent COVID-19.

The V call is TRBV19, the J call TRBJ2-7; maybe TRBD1 (6 bases). Germline loops: CDR1 LNHDA, CDR2 SQIVND (reference sequence). Trimming took off 1 base at V and 3 bases at J, with 13 bases between the two ends. The CDR3 loop spans 15 amino acids. The CDR3 reads CASSIGRGVYYEQYF. The CDR3 bases are TGTGCCAGTAGTATAGGCAGGGGAGTTTACTACGAGCAGTACTTC.

Worth noting for this clone: One end of the junction is discordant with germline, which a read error may explain. The rearrangement uses TRBV7-7 and TRBJ2-1, with a possible D match to TRBD1 (6 bases). In germline, CDR1 is SSHAT, CDR2 FNYEAQ (reference sequence). The CDR3 is made up of 16 amino acids. The chain's CDR3 is CASSPRQARSYNEQFF. CDR3 in DNA: TGTGCTAGCAGCCCCCGACAGGCCCGCTCCTACAATGAGCAGTTCTTC.

The chain is built from TRBV7-6 and TRBJ1-1, with D perhaps matching TRBD1 (6 bases). Germline V gene lookup returns CDR1 SGHVS and CDR2 FNYEAQ. The germline V and J ends were trimmed by 3 bases and 0 bases, with 11 bases remaining between them. This CDR3 contains 15 residues. In nucleotides, the CDR3 is TGTGCCAGCAGCTTTCAAACAGGGATGAACACTGAAGCTTTCTTT. Its translation: CASSFQTGMNTEAFF.

The chain carries TRBV19 and TRBJ1-6; TRBD1 agrees at 7 bases. Losses at the gene ends were 4 bases for V and 7 bases for J; bases not matched to a gene: 4. The CDR3 is 14 residues long. Per germline, CDR1 LNHDA and CDR2 SQIVND (reference sequence). The CDR3, as DNA: TGTGCCAGTAGTAAAGGGGGCCTAAATTCACCCCTCCACTTT. Its protein is CASSKGGLNSPLHF.

This clone was counted a single time. This chain links TRBV4-3 with TRBJ2-3, with TRBD2 matching over 11 bases. This CDR3 comprises 19 residues. Trimming removed 1 base from V and 3 bases from J; junction bases left unmatched: 12. CDR1 is LGHNA and CDR2 is YSLEER in the germline V gene. CDR3 in amino acids: CASSQGGSSGGSITDTQYF. For the CDR3, the DNA is TGCGCCAGCAGCCAAGGGGGATCTAGCGGGGGGTCTATAACAGATACGCAGTATTTT.

V is TRBV19 and J is TRBJ1-6, with TRBD1 as a possible D gene (5 bases). Germline-derived CDR1 and CDR2 are LNHDA and SQIVND (reference sequence). V was cut by 6 bases and J by 10 bases, with 19 bases left in between. The CDR3 length is 15 residues. CDR3 amino acids: CASSPSGGVGSPLHF. The CDR3 DNA sequence: TGTGCCAGTAGCCCCTCTGGGGGGGTTGGATCACCCCTCCACTTT.

Remarks on this clone: The junction and the germline gene differ at one end; a read error may be behind it. The chain has TRBV6-1 and TRBJ1-2; 7 bases are shared with TRBD1. The CDR3 has 14 residues. Germline V gene lookup returns CDR1 MNHNS and CDR2 SASEGT. The CDR3 DNA reads as TGTGCCAGCAGAGAAGCAGGGGGTACTTATGGCTACACCTTC. This gives the protein CASREAGGTYGYTF.

The chain recombines TRBV28 with TRBJ1-5; D gene uncertain. This CDR3 comprises 12 residues. The germline V gene has CDR1 MDHEN and CDR2 SYDVKM. Trimming stripped 2 bases from V and 7 bases from J, with 6 bases between. In nucleotides, the CDR3 is TGTGCCAGCAGTTTACGAGGCCAGCCCCAGCATTTT. Translation: CASSLRGQPQHF. The full variable domain, with the rest looked up from reference TRBV28 and TRBJ1-5, is DVKVTQSSRYLVKRTGEKVFLECVQDMDHENMFWYRQDPGLGLRLIYFSYDVKMKEKGDIPEGYSVSREKKERFSLILESASTNQTSMYLCASSLRGQPQHFGDGTRLSIL.

This clone was detected ten times or more. This chain links TRBV6-4 with TRBJ1-6, with 8 positions matching TRBD1. CDR3 length: 15 amino acids. Trimming at V came to 5 bases and at J to 3 bases, leaving 3 bases not matched to a gene. The germline gives CDR1 MRHNA, CDR2 SNTAGT. The CDR3 loop reads CASSKQGGYNSPLHF. The CDR3 DNA reads as TGTGCCAGCAGTAAACAGGGGGGCTATAATTCACCCCTCCACTTT.

V gene TRBV7-6 combines with J gene TRBJ1-6, with 9 bases aligning to TRBD1. This CDR3 region has 14 residues. The germline V gene encodes CDR1 SGHVS and CDR2 FNYEAQ. Trimming removed 1 base from V and 11 bases from J; junction bases left unmatched: 3. CDR3 region: CASSLEGQGAPLHF. CDR3 bases: TGTGCCAGCAGCTTAGAGGGACAGGGAGCACCCCTCCACTTT.

This clone appeared a few times. This chain links TRBV2 with TRBJ1-2; D unresolved. The germline gives CDR1 SNHLY, CDR2 FYNNEI. V was clipped by 6 bases and J by 0 bases, with 14 bases between them. The CDR3 runs to 15 residues. DNA of the CDR3: TGTGCCAGCAGGCGTCAGAGAGAGGCTAACTATGGCTACACCTTC. Translation: CASRRQREANYGYTF.

V and J are TRBV19 and TRBJ1-4; possibly TRBD1 for D (6 bases). CDR1 is LNHDA, CDR2 SQIVND, per germline (reference sequence). The V and J ends lost 3 bases and 0 bases respectively, with 11 bases between them. There are 16 residues in the CDR3. The DNA for the CDR3 is TGTGCCAGTAGTATTCGGGACACCTCAACTAATGAAAAACTGTTTTTT. Protein sequence: CASSIRDTSTNEKLFF.

The V gene is TRBV5-8, the J gene TRBJ2-4; D is unresolved. The V end lost 7 bases, the J end lost 0 bases, and 11 bases lay between the germline ends. Germline V gene lookup returns CDR1 SGHTS and CDR2 YDEGEE. The CDR3 sequence is 14 residues long. The CDR3 spells CASQDILAKNIQYF. As DNA, the CDR3 is TGTGCCAGCCAAGACATTTTAGCCAAAAACATTCAGTACTTC.

This clone was picked up a small number of times. J is TRBJ2-5 and V is TRBV6-2 or TRBV6-3; D remains unclear. V lost 0 bases, J lost 5 bases, and 7 bases lay in between. Germline V gives CDR1 MNHEY, CDR2 SVGEGT. There are 13 residues in the CDR3. The CDR3 bases are TGTGCCAGCAGTTACTCAATGGGCGAGACCCAGTACTTC. It specifies CASSYSMGETQYF.

The V gene is TRBV7-9, the J gene TRBJ2-7; 7 positions match TRBD1. Germline trimming cut 1 base from V and 2 bases from J; bases unmatched to any gene: 5. The CDR3 totals 15 residues. The germline V gene encodes CDR1 SEHNR and CDR2 FQNEAQ (reference sequence). CDR3 DNA: TGTGCCAGCAGCTTAGGGGGGACAGCTACCTACGAGCAGTACTTC. Translating gives CASSLGGTATYEQYF.

This clone has a handful of counts. The V and J genes are TRBV7-9 and TRBJ1-5, with TRBD1 as a possible D gene (5 bases). The CDR3 loop spans 13 amino acids. V lost 0 bases and J 6 bases, leaving 6 bases between the germline ends. CDR1 and CDR2 from the germline V gene are SEHNR and FQNEAQ (reference sequence). The CDR3 region is CASSLAQGQPQHF. The CDR3 coding sequence is TGTGCCAGCAGCTTAGCGCAGGGTCAGCCCCAGCATTTT.

The sample holds one count of this clone. CDR3 DNA: TGCAGCGTTCGGGGGTCCTACAATGAGCAGTTCTTC. This encodes CSVRGSYNEQFF. This chain links TRBV29-1 with TRBJ2-1; tentative D call: TRBD2 (6 bases). V lost 5 bases to trimming and J lost 1 base, with 6 bases between them. Germline V gives CDR1 SQVTM, CDR2 ANQGSEA. The CDR3 has 12 residues.

The rearrangement joins TRBV19 to TRBJ1-1; D unresolved. This CDR3 has 15 residues. Germline V gene data show CDR1 as LNHDA and CDR2 as SQIVND (reference sequence). V was cut by 2 bases and J by 3 bases, with 13 bases left in between. The CDR3 DNA follows: TGTGCCAGTAGTATAAATGGCGGGTTTTACACTGAAGCTTTCTTT. The encoded protein is CASSINGGFYTEAFF.

This sequence joins TRBV27 and TRBJ2-7; TRBD1 is a possible D gene (6 bases). V lost 2 bases and J lost 7, with 12 bases in between. The germline V gene has CDR1 MNHEY and CDR2 SMNVEV (reference sequence). The CDR3 is 13 residues long. Written as DNA, the CDR3 is TGTGCCAGCAGTTTAGATAGGGGACAAGAGCAGTACTTC. Translating gives CASSLDRGQEQYF.

The gene calls are TRBV30 and TRBJ1-6; 8 nucleotides match TRBD1. This CDR3 has 14 residues. Germline V gene data show CDR1 as GTSNPN and CDR2 as SVGIG (reference sequence). V lost 0 bases and J lost 6; bases outside the gene matches: 1. The CDR3: CAWSVDRVNSPLHF. The CDR3 DNA sequence: TGTGCCTGGAGTGTGGACAGGGTTAATTCACCCCTCCACTTT.

The chain carries TRBV18 and TRBJ1-1; D not certain. This CDR3 is 16 amino acids long. Germline V CDR1 and CDR2: KGHSH, LQKENI. Between the trimmed V and J ends, which lost 2 bases and 1 base, there was a span of 14 bases. CDR3 in amino acids: CASSPTGGLENTEAFF. CDR3 sequence (DNA): TGTGCCAGCTCACCAACCGGAGGGCTCGAGAACACTGAAGCTTTCTTT.

This clone was seen more than once but under ten times. The rearrangement links TRBV4-1 to TRBJ2-2; 10 bases line up with TRBD1. The germline V gene encodes CDR1 MGHRA and CDR2 YSYEKL. There are 15 residues in the CDR3. V dropped 3 bases and J dropped 5; count of bases not matched to a gene: 3. The CDR3 protein is CASSQTGGRTGELFF. The CDR3, as DNA: TGCGCCAGCAGCCAGACAGGGGGCCGAACCGGGGAGCTGTTTTTT.

This chain links TRBV24-1 with TRBJ2-7, with D possibly TRBD1 on 6 matching bases. V dropped 4 bases and J dropped 2 bases, with 14 bases sitting between them. Germline V gives CDR1 KGHDR, CDR2 SFDVKD. CDR3 size: 15 residues. The DNA of the CDR3 is TGTGCCACCAGTGACTACGAGGACAGAACCTACGAGCAGTACTTC. This codes for CATSDYEDRTYEQYF.

A few counts support this clone. The V call is TRBV3-1 (or the pseudogene TRBV3-2), the J call TRBJ1-2, with 12 bases that match TRBD1. Germline V gene data show CDR1 as LGHDT and CDR2 as YNNKEL (reference sequence). This CDR3 region has 20 residues. V lost 2 bases and J lost 0; bases outside the gene matches: 13. The CDR3 DNA sequence: TGTGCCAGCAGCCAACTCCCGGGACAGGGGGCCCATCCCTCTAACTATGGCTACACCTTC. This codes for CASSQLPGQGAHPSNYGYTF.

V gene TRBV6-5 combines with J gene TRBJ1-1, with 7 nucleotides matching TRBD1. The trim removed 5 bases at V and 2 bases at J, leaving 8 bases unmatched. The CDR3 has 15 residues. CDR1 MNHEY and CDR2 SVGAGI come from the germline V gene. The CDR3 bases are TGTGCCAGCAGTCCTCTGGGACAGCTAAACACTGAAGCTTTCTTT. It translates to CASSPLGQLNTEAFF.

V is TRBV5-1 and J is TRBJ1-3; D is uncertain. Germline V CDR1 and CDR2: SGHRS, YFSETQ. The ends were cut back, 0 bases at V and 0 bases at J, with 7 bases in the middle. This CDR3 is built from 15 residues. CDR3 in DNA: TGCGCCAGCAGCTTGGAAGAGGGCTCTGGAAACACCATATATTTT. Its protein product is CASSLEEGSGNTIYF.

This chain uses TRBV11-2 with TRBJ1-2, with 11 bases lining up with TRBD1. Looked up from germline, CDR1 is SGHAT and CDR2 is FQNNGV. J was trimmed by 8 bases and V by 0 bases; bases with no gene match: 5. The CDR3 totals 15 residues. CDR3 amino acids: CASSLDRTGGSGYTF. In nucleotides, the CDR3 is TGTGCCAGCAGCTTAGATAGGACAGGGGGCTCCGGCTACACCTTC.

The V gene is TRBV11-2, the J gene TRBJ1-4; D might be TRBD1 (5 bases). V was shortened by 3 bases and J by 7 bases, with 15 bases between the two germline ends. Germline assignment: CDR1 SGHAT and CDR2 FQNNGV. This CDR3 region has 15 residues. The CDR3 sequence: CASSFTGRESEKLFF. The DNA for the CDR3 is TGTGCCAGCAGCTTCACGGGGCGGGAGAGTGAAAAACTGTTTTTT.

This chain joins TRBV19 and TRBJ2-5, with D possibly TRBD1 on 5 matching bases. The CDR3 is 13 amino acids. In germline, CDR1 is LNHDA, CDR2 SQIVND (reference sequence). Trimming left V 7 bases short and J 5 bases short, with 14 bases between. CDR3: CASNFQGGETQYF. The CDR3 bases are TGTGCCAGTAATTTCCAGGGTGGTGAGACCCAGTACTTC.

V is TRBV4-3 and J is TRBJ2-3; 9 nucleotides agree with TRBD2. This CDR3 has 18 residues. Germline assignment: CDR1 LGHNA and CDR2 YSLEER. Trimming cost V 0 bases and J 2 bases; bases outside gene matches: 9. CDR3: CASSQDWVAGALTDTQYF. The CDR3 bases are TGCGCCAGCAGCCAAGATTGGGTAGCGGGGGCCCTCACAGATACGCAGTATTTT.

This chain connects TRBV12-5 to TRBJ2-1; a possible D gene is TRBD1 (6 bases). Trimming left V 2 bases short and J 9 bases short, with 20 bases between. Germline V lookup: CDR1 LGHNT, CDR2 FRNRAP. The CDR3 is 16 amino acids. CDR3 coding DNA: TGTGCTAGTGGTTTGCAGGGGAAGCTAAGGGGCAGTGAGCAGTTCTTC. Its protein product is CASGLQGKLRGSEQFF. The variable domain in full, with the rest retrieved from reference TRBV12-5 and TRBJ2-1, is DARVTQTPRHKVTEMGQEVTMRCQPILGHNTVFWYRQTMMQGLELLAYFRNRAPLDDSGMPKDRFSAEMPDATLATLKIQPSEPRDSAVYFCASGLQGKLRGSEQFFGPGTRLTVL.

This rearrangement joins TRBV5-1 to TRBJ1-1; 12 bases are a match to TRBD1. Germline CDR1 SGHRS, CDR2 YFSETQ. Trimming cost V 3 bases and J 1 base; bases outside gene matches: 10. CDR3 length equals 18 residues. The CDR3 coding sequence is TGCGCCAGCAGCTGGCGGCTGGGGACAGGGGGCTCGAACACTGAAGCTTTCTTT. Amino acid sequence: CASSWRLGTGGSNTEAFF.